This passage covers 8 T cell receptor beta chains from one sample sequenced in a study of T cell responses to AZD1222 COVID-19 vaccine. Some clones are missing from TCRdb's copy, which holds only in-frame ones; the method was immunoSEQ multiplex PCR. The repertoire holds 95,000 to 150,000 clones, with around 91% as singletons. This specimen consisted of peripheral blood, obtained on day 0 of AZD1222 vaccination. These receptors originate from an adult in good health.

The CDR3 bases are TGTGCCAGCAGTCCCTTGGACAGTAACTATGGCTACACCTTC. It translates to CASSPLDSNYGYTF. The chain combines TRBV27 with TRBJ1-2; tentatively, D is TRBD1 (6 bases). Germline CDR1 MNHEY, CDR2 SMNVEV (reference sequence). The CDR3 extends over 14 amino acids. Trimming took 5 bases from V and 1 from J, leaving 11 bases between them.

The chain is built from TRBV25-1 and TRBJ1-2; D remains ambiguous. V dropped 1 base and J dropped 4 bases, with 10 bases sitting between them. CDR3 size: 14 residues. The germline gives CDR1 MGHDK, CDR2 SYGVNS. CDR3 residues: CASSESPGSYGYTF. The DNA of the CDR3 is TGTGCCAGCAGTGAATCCCCGGGCAGCTATGGCTACACCTTC.

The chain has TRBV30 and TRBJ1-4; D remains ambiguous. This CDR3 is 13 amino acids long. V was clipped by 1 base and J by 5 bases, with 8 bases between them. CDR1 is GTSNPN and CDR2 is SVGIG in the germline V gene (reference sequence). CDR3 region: CAWSEVLNEKLFF. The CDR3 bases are TGTGCCTGGAGTGAAGTCTTAAATGAAAAACTGTTTTTT. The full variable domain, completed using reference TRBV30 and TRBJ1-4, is SQTIHQWPATLVQPVGSPLSLECTVEGTSNPNLYWYRQAAGRGLQLLFYSVGIGQISSEVPQNLSASRPQDRQFILSSKKLLLSDSGFYLCAWSEVLNEKLFFGSGTQLSVL.

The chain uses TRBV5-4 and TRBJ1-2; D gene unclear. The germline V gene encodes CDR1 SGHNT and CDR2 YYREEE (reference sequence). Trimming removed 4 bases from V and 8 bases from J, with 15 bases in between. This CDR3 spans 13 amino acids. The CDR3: CASSPEAGGGYTF. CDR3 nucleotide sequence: TGTGCCAGCAGCCCCGAGGCAGGAGGGGGCTACACCTTC.

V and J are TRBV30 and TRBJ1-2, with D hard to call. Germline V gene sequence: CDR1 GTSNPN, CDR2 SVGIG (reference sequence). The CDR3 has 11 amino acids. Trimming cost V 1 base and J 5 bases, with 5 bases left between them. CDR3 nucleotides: TGTGCCTGGAGTGGAGGATATGGCTACACCTTC. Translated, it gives CAWSGGYGYTF.

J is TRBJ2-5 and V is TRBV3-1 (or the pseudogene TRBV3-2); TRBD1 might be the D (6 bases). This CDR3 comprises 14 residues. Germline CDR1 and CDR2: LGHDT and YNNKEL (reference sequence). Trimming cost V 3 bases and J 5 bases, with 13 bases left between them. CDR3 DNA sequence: TGTGCCAGCAGCCACGGGACATCGGAGGAGACCCAGTACTTC. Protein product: CASSHGTSEETQYF.

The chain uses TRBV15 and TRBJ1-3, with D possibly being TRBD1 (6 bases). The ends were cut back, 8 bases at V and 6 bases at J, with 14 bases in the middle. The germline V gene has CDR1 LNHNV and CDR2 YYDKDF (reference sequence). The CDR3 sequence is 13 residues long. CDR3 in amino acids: CATGTGYENTIYF. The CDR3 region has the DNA TGTGCCACCGGAACAGGGTACGAAAACACCATATATTTT.

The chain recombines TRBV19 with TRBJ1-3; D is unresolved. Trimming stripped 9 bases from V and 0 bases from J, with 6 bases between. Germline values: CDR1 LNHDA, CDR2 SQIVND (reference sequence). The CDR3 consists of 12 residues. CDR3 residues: CASGVSGNTIYF. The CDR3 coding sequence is TGTGCCAGCGGGGTCTCTGGAAACACCATATATTTT.